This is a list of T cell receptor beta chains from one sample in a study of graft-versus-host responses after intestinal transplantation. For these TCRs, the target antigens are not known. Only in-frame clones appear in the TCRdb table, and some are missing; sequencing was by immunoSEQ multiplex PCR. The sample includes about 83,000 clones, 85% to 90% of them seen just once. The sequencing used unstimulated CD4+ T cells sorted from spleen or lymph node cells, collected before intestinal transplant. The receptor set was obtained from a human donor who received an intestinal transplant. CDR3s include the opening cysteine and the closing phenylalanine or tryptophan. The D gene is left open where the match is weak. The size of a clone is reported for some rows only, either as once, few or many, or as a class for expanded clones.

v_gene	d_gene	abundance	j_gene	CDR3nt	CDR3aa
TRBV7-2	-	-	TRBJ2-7	TGTGCCAGCAGCTTAGCGAGAACTAGTCGGTCCTCCTACGAGCAGTACTTC	CASSLARTSRSSYEQYF
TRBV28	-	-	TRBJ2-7	TGTGCCAGCAGCACCGGGACAATTCCCTACGAGCAGTACTTC	CASSTGTIPYEQYF
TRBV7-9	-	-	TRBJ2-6	TGTGCCAGCAGCCGCCTAGGACAAGGGGCTGGGGCCAACGTCCTGACTTTC	CASSRLGQGAGANVLTF
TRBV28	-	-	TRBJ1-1	TGTGCCAGCAGAATTGGGGGGGTACTCACTGAAGCTTTCTTT	CASRIGGVLTEAFF
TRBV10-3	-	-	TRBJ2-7	TGTGCCATCAGACCCACAGGGTCCTCCTACGAGCAGTACTTC	CAIRPTGSSYEQYF
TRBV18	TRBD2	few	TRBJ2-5	TGTGCCAGCTCACCACTCCCAGCGGGGGGGTCAGAGACCCAGTACTTC	CASSPLPAGGSETQYF
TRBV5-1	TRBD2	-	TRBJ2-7	TGCGCCAGCAGCCCCCCGACTAGCGGAGTATTGGAGCAGTACTTC	CASSPPTSGVLEQYF
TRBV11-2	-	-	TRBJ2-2	TGTGCCAGCAGCTTTGGGGGAGCGGGCACCGGGGAGCTGTTTTTT	CASSFGGAGTGELFF
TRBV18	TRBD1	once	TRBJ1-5	TGTGCCAGCTTACCGGTCCAGGGGGAGAATCAGCCCCAGCATTTT	CASLPVQGENQPQHF
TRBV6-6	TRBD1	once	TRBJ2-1	TGTGCCAGCAAACCGGGACAGGGGGCTGATGAGCAGTTCTTC	CASKPGQGADEQFF
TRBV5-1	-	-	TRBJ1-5	TGCGCCAGCAGCTCCAGCCCAGGCGGGGTTCAGCCCCAGCATTTT	CASSSSPGGVQPQHF
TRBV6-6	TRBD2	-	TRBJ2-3	TGTGCCAGCAGGCGGGGGGGCCTTGGCGCAGATACGCAGTATTTT	CASRRGGLGADTQYF
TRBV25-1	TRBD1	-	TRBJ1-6	TGTGCCAGCAGTCCTTCGCGACCAGGGGGCTCTGCTGGTTCACCCCTCCACTTT	CASSPSRPGGSAGSPLHF
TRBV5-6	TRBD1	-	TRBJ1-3	TGTGCCAGCAGCTTGGTGACAGGGCTTAGCTCTGGAAACACCATATATTTT	CASSLVTGLSSGNTIYF
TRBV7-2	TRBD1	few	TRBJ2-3	TGTGCCAGCAGCCTCCAGGGGGCGTATATAGATACGCAGTATTTT	CASSLQGAYIDTQYF
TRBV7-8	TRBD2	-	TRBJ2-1	TGTGCCAGCAGCTGGCGGGAGGTGGGCAATGAGCAGTTCTTC	CASSWREVGNEQFF
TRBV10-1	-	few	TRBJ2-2	TGCGCCAGCGGGCTGACAGCTACGAACACCGGGGAGCTGTTTTTT	CASGLTATNTGELFF
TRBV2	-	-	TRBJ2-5	TGTGCCAGCAGTGAGCAGGGGCAAGAGACCCAGTACTTC	CASSEQGQETQYF
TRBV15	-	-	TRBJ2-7	TGTGCCACCAGCAGAGGACAGACACTAATCTACGAGCAGTACTTC	CATSRGQTLIYEQYF
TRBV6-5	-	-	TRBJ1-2	TGTGCCAGCAGTTACTCTGGGACAAACTTCTATGGCTACACCTTC	CASSYSGTNFYGYTF
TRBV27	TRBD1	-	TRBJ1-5	TGTGCCAGCAGTCAGGGGGGCAATCAGCCCCAGCATTTT	CASSQGGNQPQHF
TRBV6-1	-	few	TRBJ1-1	TGTGCCAGCAGTGATAGATACAGAGTTGGGACTGAAGCTTTCTTT	CASSDRYRVGTEAFF
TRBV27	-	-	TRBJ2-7	TGTGCCAGCAGTTTCCGACAGCAACCCTGGAGCTCCTACGAGCAGTACTTC	CASSFRQQPWSSYEQYF
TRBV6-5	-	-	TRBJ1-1	TGTGCCAGCAGTTATGGGGGGGCCTCCACTGAAGCTTTCTTT	CASSYGGASTEAFF
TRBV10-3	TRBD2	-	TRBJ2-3	TGTGCCATCAGCGGTCTCCTAGCGGAAAGGGATACGCAGTATTTT	CAISGLLAERDTQYF
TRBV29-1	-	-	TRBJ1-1	TGCAGCGTTGGAGGAATGGTGAACACTGAAGCTTTCTTT	CSVGGMVNTEAFF
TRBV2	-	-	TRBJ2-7	TGTGCCTGCAAGGAGTGGAGGACTTCCACCCCCTACGAGCAGTACTTC	CACKEWRTSTPYEQYF
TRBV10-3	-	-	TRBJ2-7	TGTGCCATCAGTGAGTCGTCGAGGTTCACGCTAGCCTACGAGCAGTACTTC	CAISESSRFTLAYEQYF
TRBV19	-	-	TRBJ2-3	TGTGCCAGTAGTATCGGGCAGGGGAAGTCAGATACGCAGTATTTT	CASSIGQGKSDTQYF
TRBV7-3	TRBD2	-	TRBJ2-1	TGTGCCAGCAGCTCCCTAGCGGGACGGGGCCATGAGCAGTTCTTC	CASSSLAGRGHEQFF
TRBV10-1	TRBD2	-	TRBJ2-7	TGCGCCAGCAGTTCCGGGACTAGTTGCTACGAGCAGTACTTC	CASSSGTSCYEQYF
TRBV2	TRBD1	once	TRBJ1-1	TGTGCCAGCAGTTTCCGGACAGGATTGAACACTGAAGCTTTCTTT	CASSFRTGLNTEAFF
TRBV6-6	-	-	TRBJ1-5	TGTGCCAGCAGCCCCCGCGGGGGGGGTCAGCCCCAGCATTTT	CASSPRGGGQPQHF
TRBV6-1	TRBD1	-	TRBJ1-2	TGTGCCAGCAGCCTACAGGGGGGCGGCTACACCTTC	CASSLQGGGYTF
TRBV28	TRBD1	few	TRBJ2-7	TGTGCCAGCAGTTCCCGGGACAGGTTCTACGAGCAGTACTTC	CASSSRDRFYEQYF
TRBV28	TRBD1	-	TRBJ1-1	TGTGCCAGCAGCACATTGGGCAGGGGGCCTGGGACTGAAGCTTTCTTT	CASSTLGRGPGTEAFF
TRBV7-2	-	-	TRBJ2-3	TGTGCCAGCAGCTTAAAGGGGGGGACTAGCACAGATACGCAGTATTTT	CASSLKGGTSTDTQYF
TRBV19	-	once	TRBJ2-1	TGTGCCATCGGGAGAAATGAGCAGTTCTTC	CAIGRNEQFF
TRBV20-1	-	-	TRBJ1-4	TGCAGTGCTACCAGAGGTGAAAAACTGTTTTTT	CSATRGEKLFF
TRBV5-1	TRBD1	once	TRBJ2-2	TGCGCCAGCAGCTTCGGGACAGGGCAAAGGACCGGGGAGCTGTTTTTT	CASSFGTGQRTGELFF
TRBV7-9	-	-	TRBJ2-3	TGTGCCAGCAGCCCCGGGGGCACAGATACGCAGTATTTT	CASSPGGTDTQYF
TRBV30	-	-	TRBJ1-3	TGTGCCTGGACCCCCGAGAGCTCTGGAAACACCATATATTTT	CAWTPESSGNTIYF
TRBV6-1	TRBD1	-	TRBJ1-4	TGTGCCAGCAGGCGGACAGGGGCGGAAAAACTGTTTTTT	CASRRTGAEKLFF
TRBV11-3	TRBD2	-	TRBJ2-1	TGTGCCAGCAGCTCCGGACTAGCGGGAGGGGTTCATGAGCAGTTCTTC	CASSSGLAGGVHEQFF
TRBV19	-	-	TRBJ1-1	TGTGCCAGTAGTATAGATCGAGATACTGAAGCTTTCTTT	CASSIDRDTEAFF
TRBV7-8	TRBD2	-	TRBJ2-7	TGTGCCAGCAGCCCCCGTCGGACTAGCGCCTCCTACGAGCAGTACTTC	CASSPRRTSASYEQYF
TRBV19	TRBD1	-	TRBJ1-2	TGTGCCAGTAGTATCCGAGGTCGGCAGGGGGAGTCCTATGGCTACACCTTC	CASSIRGRQGESYGYTF
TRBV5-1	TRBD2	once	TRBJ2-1	TGCGCCAGCAGCACACGACTAGCGGGAGCCAATGAGCAGTTCTTC	CASSTRLAGANEQFF
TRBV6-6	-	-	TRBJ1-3	TGTGCCAGCAGTTACTCGAAGACAGCTGGAAACACCATATATTTT	CASSYSKTAGNTIYF
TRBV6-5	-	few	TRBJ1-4	TGTGCCAGCACGGGGGGAGAAGAAAAACTGTTTTTT	CASTGGEEKLFF
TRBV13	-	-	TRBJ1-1	TGTGCCAGCAGCTTGAGAGTCTCGGGAGCTTTCTTT	CASSLRVSGAFF
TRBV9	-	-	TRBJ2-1	TGTGCCAGCAGCGTAATGAGGGTAGCCCAGATCCCATACAATGAGCAGTTCTTC	CASSVMRVAQIPYNEQFF